The T cell receptor (beta chain) under discussion was sequenced for a study of brain metastases from non-small cell lung cancer. Broader study findings: T-cell clones appeared expanded in less than 75% of brain metastases relative to matched primary tumors. T-cell infiltration was lower in brain metastases than primaries (P < 0.001). TCR repertoires overlapped largely between brain metastases and matched primaries.

Between the trimmed V and J ends, which lost 1 base and 5 bases, there was a span of 9 bases. This CDR3 spans 13 amino acids. Concerning this clone itself: Its target is not known.

Produced via immunoSEQ multiplex PCR; TCRdb's table is partial and in-frame only. The repertoire holds fewer than 2,500 clones, with 84% as singletons. Sample: primary lung tumor tissue. The J gene is TRBJ2-7, the V gene TRBV12-3 or TRBV12-4; D remains unclear. This TCR was sampled from a donor aged 40 or older with non-small cell lung cancer. CDR3 in DNA: TGTGCCAGCAGTTTAGGGGGATGGAACGAGCAGTACTTC. It specifies CASSLGGWNEQYF.